This T cell receptor beta chain originates from a study of T cells in Graves' hyperthyroidism and ophthalmopathy. Study summary: Peripheral blood collection took place at initial diagnosis, before any treatment.

The CDR3 totals 15 residues. V dropped 5 bases and J dropped 5 bases, with 18 bases sitting between them. Germline lookup yields CDR1 SEHNR and CDR2 FQNEAQ (reference sequence). TCR beta CDR3 regions were amplified from RNA transcripts. Carried out on the TCR CDR3, a first-round RT-PCR used the HTBI primer set. TCRdb reprocessed the multiplex PCR reads via MiXCR and lists one record per CDR3 protein. Here the sample spans roughly 380,000 distinct CDR3 sequences, approximately 18% being singletons. Study outcomes and limitations: Ophthalmopathy, as predicted by the model, came a median 6.5 months after the prediction. By a 13 V-J model, ophthalmopathy was set apart from stable hyperthyroidism. Among thyroid clonotypes expanded above 0.001, most also appeared in blood.

A word on this clonotype: No antigen is known for it.

The chain employs TRBV7-9 and TRBJ2-5, with D uncertain. This receptor was taken from a woman aged 40 to 49 with Graves' ophthalmopathy. Sequenced sample: blood. The CDR3 bases are TGTGCCAGCAGCCAAAATCGGGTACCGGACGAGACCCAGTACTTC. It translates to CASSQNRVPDETQYF. The entire variable domain, with the rest obtained from reference TRBV7-9 and TRBJ2-5, is as follows: DTGVSQNPRHKITKRGQNVTFRCDPISEHNRLYWYRQTLGQGPEFLTYFQNEAQLEKSRLLSDRFSAERPKGSFSTLEIQRTEQGDSAMYLCASSQNRVPDETQYFGPGTRLLVL.